The entry that follows covers one T cell receptor beta chain sequence. Its antigen is unknown. Everyone who gave samples was a healthy Caucasian. The data were obtained in a study of identical twins. Trimming pared 6 bases from V and 3 bases from J, leaving 21 bases between. Germline assignment: CDR1 SGHAT and CDR2 FQNNGV. This CDR3 has 17 amino acids. Each CDR3 protein gets one entry after TCRdb re-called the 5' RACE reads with MiXCR. This sample has roughly 1,500,000 distinct CDR3 sequences, with around a third found just once. Study-level findings and limits: Monozygotic twins shared more out-of-frame TCR alpha than recombination models predicted. The authors drew conclusions from cross-sectional statistical analysis rather than following the same donors. In cord blood, abundant beta clonotypes had fewer insertions; memory showed no trend.

The TCR comes from a newborn girl in good health. Sequencing was done on a sample of cord blood. This sequence joins TRBV11-2 and TRBJ2-1; no firm D call. The CDR3 DNA is TGTGCCAGCAGTTCTTGGGTGCGGACGGATAGCTACAATGAGCAGTTCTTC. Residues: CASSSWVRTDSYNEQFF.